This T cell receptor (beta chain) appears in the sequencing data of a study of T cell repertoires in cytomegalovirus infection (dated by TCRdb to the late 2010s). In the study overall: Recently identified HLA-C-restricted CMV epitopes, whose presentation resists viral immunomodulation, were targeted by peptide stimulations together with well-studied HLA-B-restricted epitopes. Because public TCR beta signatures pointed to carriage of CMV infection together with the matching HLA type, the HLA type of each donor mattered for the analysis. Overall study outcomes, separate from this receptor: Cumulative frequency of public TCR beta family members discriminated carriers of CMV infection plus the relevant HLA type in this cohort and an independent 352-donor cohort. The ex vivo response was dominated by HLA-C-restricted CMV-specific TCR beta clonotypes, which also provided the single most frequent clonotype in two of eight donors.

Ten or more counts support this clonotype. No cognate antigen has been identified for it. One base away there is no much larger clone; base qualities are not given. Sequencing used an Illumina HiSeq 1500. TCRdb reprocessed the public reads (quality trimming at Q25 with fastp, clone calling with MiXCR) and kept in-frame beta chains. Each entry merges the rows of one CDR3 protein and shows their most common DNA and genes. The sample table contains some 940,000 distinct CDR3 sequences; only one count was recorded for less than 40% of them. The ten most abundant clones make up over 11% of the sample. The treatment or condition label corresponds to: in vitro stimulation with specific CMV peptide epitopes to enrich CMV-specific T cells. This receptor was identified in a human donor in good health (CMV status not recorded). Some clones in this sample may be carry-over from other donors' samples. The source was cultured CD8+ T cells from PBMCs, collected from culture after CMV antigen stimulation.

In nucleotide form, the sequence is TGTGCCAGCACCGGGACAGGTGTTAACTATGGCTACACCTTC. This gives the protein CASTGTGVNYGYTF. The chain joins TRBV7-2 to TRBJ1-2, with 8 bases matching TRBD1. V loses 7 bases at its end and J loses 1 base; junction bases beyond the gene matches: 5. The germline V gene yields SGHTA for CDR1 and FQGNSA for CDR2. The CDR3 measures 14 amino acids from cysteine to phenylalanine. Of the read, only the CDR3 DNA is kept; its 42 bases are in frame from base 1.